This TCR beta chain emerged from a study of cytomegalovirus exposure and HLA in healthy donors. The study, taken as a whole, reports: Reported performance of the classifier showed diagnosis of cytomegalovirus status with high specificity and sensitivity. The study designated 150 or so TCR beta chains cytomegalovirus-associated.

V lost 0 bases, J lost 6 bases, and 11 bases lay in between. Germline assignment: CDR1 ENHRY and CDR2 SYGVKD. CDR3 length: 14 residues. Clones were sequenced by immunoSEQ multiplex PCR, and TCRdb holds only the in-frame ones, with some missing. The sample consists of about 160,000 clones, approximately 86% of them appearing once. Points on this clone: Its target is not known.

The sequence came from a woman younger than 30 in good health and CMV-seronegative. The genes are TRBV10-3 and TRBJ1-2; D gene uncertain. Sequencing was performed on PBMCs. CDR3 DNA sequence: TGTGCCATCAGTGAGTCGGAGGGATTCGATGGCTACACCTTC. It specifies CAISESEGFDGYTF.